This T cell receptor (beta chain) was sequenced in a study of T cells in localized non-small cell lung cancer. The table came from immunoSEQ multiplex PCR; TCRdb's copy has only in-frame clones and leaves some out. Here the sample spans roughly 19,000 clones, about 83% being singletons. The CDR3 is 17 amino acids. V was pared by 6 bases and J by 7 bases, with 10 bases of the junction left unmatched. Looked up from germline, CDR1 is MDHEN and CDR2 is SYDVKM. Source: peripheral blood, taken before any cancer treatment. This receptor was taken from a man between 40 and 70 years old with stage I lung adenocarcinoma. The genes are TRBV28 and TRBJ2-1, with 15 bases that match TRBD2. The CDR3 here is CASSQTLGLAGGNEQFF. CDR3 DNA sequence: TGTGCCAGCAGCCAAACCCTGGGACTAGCGGGGGGTAATGAGCAGTTCTTC.